Below, 19 T cell receptor beta chains from the same sample are listed, as sequenced in a study of ipilimumab plus nivolumab after autologous stem cell transplantation. Some clones are missing from TCRdb's copy, which holds only in-frame ones; the method was immunoSEQ multiplex PCR. The profile covers about 43,000 clones, with roughly 88% appearing a single time and approximately 0.88% taken by the ten largest. The sequencing used PBMCs, collected in a trial of ipilimumab plus nivolumab as post-transplant consolidation. Every receptor here comes from a male donor with multiple myeloma.

V is TRBV6-5 and J is TRBJ1-5; the match to TRBD1 covers 7 bases. The CDR3 spans 12 residues. Germline loops: CDR1 MNHEY, CDR2 SVGAGI. V shed 6 bases and J 4 bases; nucleotides not matched to a gene: 0. This CDR3 reads CASRQGNQPQHF. The CDR3, as DNA: TGTGCCAGCAGACAGGGGAATCAGCCCCAGCATTTT.

V is TRBV15 and J is TRBJ1-1; weak D call: TRBD1 (5 bases). This CDR3 is built from 15 residues. Germline V gene data show CDR1 as LNHNV and CDR2 as YYDKDF (reference sequence). V was pared by 1 base and J by 0 bases, with 9 bases between. The CDR3 here is CATSRGGGMNTEAFF. DNA for the CDR3: TGTGCCACCAGCAGAGGTGGGGGAATGAACACTGAAGCTTTCTTT.

The chain combines TRBV6-6 with TRBJ2-7; D unresolved. Germline CDR1 and CDR2: MNHNY and SVGAGI (reference sequence). This CDR3 is 14 amino acids long. V lost 0 bases and J 2 bases, leaving 8 bases between the germline ends. This chain's CDR3 is CASSYSHITYEQYF. CDR3 sequence (DNA): TGTGCCAGCAGTTACTCGCACATTACCTACGAGCAGTACTTC.

The CDR3 sequence: CASSIWQGEAIQYF. For the CDR3, the DNA is TGTGCCAGTAGTATTTGGCAGGGAGAGGCCATTCAGTACTTC. This chain connects TRBV19 to TRBJ2-4; D is tentatively TRBD1 or TRBD2 (5 bases each). The V gene's germline CDR1 is LNHDA and CDR2 SQIVND (reference sequence). The CDR3 has 14 residues. V lost 3 bases and J 9 bases, leaving 15 bases between the germline ends.

This chain uses TRBV2 with TRBJ2-3; D is uncertain. The germline V and J ends were trimmed by 4 bases and 0 bases, with 8 bases remaining between them. The CDR3 runs 14 residues. The germline V gene has CDR1 SNHLY and CDR2 FYNNEI. CDR3 region: CASSGLRSTDTQYF. CDR3 nucleotides: TGTGCCAGCAGTGGTCTTAGAAGCACAGATACGCAGTATTTT.

This sequence joins TRBV30 and TRBJ2-5; weak D call: TRBD1 (6 bases). The CDR3 length is 13 residues. Germline V gene lookup returns CDR1 GTSNPN and CDR2 SVGIG (reference sequence). Trimming cost V 5 bases and J 4 bases, with 14 bases left between them. The CDR3 DNA follows: TGTGCCTGGGACAAGAGAGGGGGAGAGACCCAGTACTTC. It yields the protein CAWDKRGGETQYF.

The chain recombines TRBV9 with TRBJ1-1; 8 nucleotides align to TRBD1. The CDR3 length is 14 residues. With 2 bases clipped from V and 2 bases from J, the junction kept 2 bases outside the gene matches. Germline V gives CDR1 SGDLS, CDR2 YYNGEE. The chain's CDR3 is CASSVSGGNTEAFF. CDR3 DNA: TGTGCCAGCAGCGTTTCAGGGGGCAACACTGAAGCTTTCTTT.

The CDR3 nucleotides read TGTGCCAGCAGCTTAGAATCACAGGGGAACACCGGGGAGCTGTTTTTT. This codes for CASSLESQGNTGELFF. The chain carries TRBV11-3 and TRBJ2-2; possible D gene TRBD1, 6 bases. CDR3 length equals 16 residues. Germline V lookup: CDR1 SGHNT, CDR2 YENEEA. V was trimmed by 0 bases and J by 1 base, leaving 9 bases between them.

This CDR3 reads CASSYHQGVGSYEQYF. The DNA of the CDR3 is TGTGCCAGCAGTTACCATCAGGGGGTGGGCTCCTACGAGCAGTACTTC. This chain joins TRBV27 and TRBJ2-7, with TRBD1 matching 7 bases. The trim removed 4 bases at V and 0 bases at J, leaving 9 bases unmatched. Germline CDR1 MNHEY, CDR2 SMNVEV (reference sequence). The CDR3 has 16 amino acids.

V and J are TRBV6-5 and TRBJ2-3; unclear D gene. Germline V CDR1 and CDR2: MNHEY, SVGAGI. CDR3 size: 14 residues. Trimming took 6 bases from V and 2 from J, leaving 12 bases between them. CDR3 nucleotide sequence: TGTGCCAGCAGGTCTACTTCCGACACAGATACGCAGTATTTT. Amino acid sequence: CASRSTSDTDTQYF.

The CDR3 coding sequence is TGTGCCATCAGTGGGGGCAGACCCACAGATACGCAGTATTTT. It encodes CAISGGRPTDTQYF. This sequence joins TRBV10-3 and TRBJ2-3, with D possibly TRBD1 on 5 matching bases. Germline CDR1 is ENHRY and CDR2 is SYGVKD. Trimming shortened V by 4 bases and J by 2 bases, and 10 bases separated the two germline ends. This CDR3 region has 14 residues.

The chain recombines TRBV7-2 with TRBJ2-2; TRBD2 matches 9 bases. The J segment lost 7 bases and the V segment lost 10 bases, leaving 10 bases of the junction unmatched. Germline assignment: CDR1 SGHTA and CDR2 FQGNSA. CDR3 length: 14 amino acids. For the CDR3, the DNA is TGTGCCACGAGGCGGGGGGGCCTGAACGGGGAGCTGTTTTTT. As protein: CATRRGGLNGELFF.

The V and J genes are TRBV11-3 and TRBJ2-2; D might be TRBD1 or TRBD2, each matching 6 bases. V lost 7 bases and J lost 6, with 15 bases in between. Per germline, CDR1 SGHNT and CDR2 YENEEA. This CDR3 contains 14 residues. The CDR3 DNA reads TGTGCCAGCACCCTAGGGGGGATCGCCGGGGAGCTGTTTTTT. It translates to CASTLGGIAGELFF.

The J gene is TRBJ2-5, the V gene TRBV4-2; D may correspond to TRBD1 or TRBD2 (5 bases each). Germline V CDR1 and CDR2: LGHNA, YNFKEQ. The CDR3 is made up of 16 amino acids. Trimming stripped 0 bases from V and 5 bases from J, with 16 bases between. The CDR3 sequence is CASSQDPGTRAETQYF. In DNA, the CDR3 is TGTGCCAGCAGCCAAGACCCAGGGACCCGCGCCGAGACCCAGTACTTC.

The chain carries TRBV7-2 and TRBJ1-2; D call uncertain. CDR1 is SGHTA, CDR2 FQGNSA, per germline. The germline V and J ends were trimmed by 4 bases and 12 bases, with 6 bases remaining between them. CDR3 length: 9 amino acids. CDR3 amino acids: CASSSADTF. DNA for the CDR3: TGTGCCAGCAGCTCCGCCGACACCTTC.

The V and J genes are TRBV28 and TRBJ1-5; 8 bases align to TRBD1. This CDR3 contains 14 residues. CDR1 and CDR2 (germline): MDHEN, SYDVKM. With 8 bases clipped from V and 7 bases from J, the junction kept 10 bases outside the gene matches. The CDR3 is CASLTGQGGQPQHF. The CDR3 coding sequence is TGTGCCAGCCTGACCGGACAGGGCGGACAGCCCCAGCATTTT.

This rearrangement joins TRBV2 to TRBJ2-5; D might be TRBD1 or TRBD2, each matching 5 bases. The germline CDR1 and CDR2 sequences are SNHLY and FYNNEI. V dropped 6 bases and J dropped 7 bases, with 21 bases sitting between them. This CDR3 spans 15 amino acids. The CDR3 loop reads CASSVSRVRDRTQYF. The CDR3 coding sequence is TGTGCCAGCAGCGTAAGCAGGGTCCGGGATAGGACCCAGTACTTC.

V and J are TRBV7-3 and TRBJ1-1; a possible D gene is TRBD1 (6 bases). V was clipped by 5 bases and J by 7 bases, with 17 bases between them. CDR3 length: 14 amino acids. Germline V CDR1 and CDR2: SGHTA, FQGTGA. The chain's CDR3 is CASSLIGGESEAFF. In DNA form, the CDR3 reads TGTGCCAGCAGCCTAATAGGGGGGGAGAGTGAAGCTTTCTTT.

The chain has TRBV10-3 and TRBJ2-3, with 8 positions matching TRBD2. Germline V lookup: CDR1 ENHRY, CDR2 SYGVKD. Losses at the gene ends were 10 bases for V and 8 bases for J; bases not matched to a gene: 20. The CDR3 is 16 amino acids. This chain's CDR3 is CATAEAGVAGRGTQYF. In DNA form, the CDR3 reads TGTGCCACCGCGGAAGCAGGGGTAGCGGGGCGGGGTACGCAGTATTTT.